This TCR beta chain was documented in a study of blood T cells in healthy people across ages. V was shortened by 1 base and J by 2 bases, with 16 bases between the two germline ends. The CDR3 consists of 16 residues. CDR1 is SGHDT and CDR2 is YYEEEE in the germline V gene. With a J-beta primer mix and a sample-barcoded 5' primer, a second PCR ran about 7 to 12 cycles. With 12 random nucleotides, a template-switch adaptor tagged each individual cDNA molecule. TCRdb recomputed calls from the 5' RACE reads with MiXCR, one row per CDR3 protein. Found here are about 770,000 distinct CDR3 sequences, about 42% of them singletons; the top ten hold roughly 18%.

This clonotype was sampled from a man aged 55 to 70 in good health. The chain carries TRBV5-6 and TRBJ2-7; TRBD1 or TRBD2 may be the D gene (6 bases each). The sequencing sample was made of blood. CDR3 in DNA: TGTGCCAGCAGCTTGTTGGAGGGGTACAGGGCCTACGAGCAGTACTTC. As protein: CASSLLEGYRAYEQYF.